Listed here is a single TCR beta chain. The antigen remains undetermined. Method: immunoSEQ multiplex PCR; TCRdb's copy keeps in-frame clones and lacks some. Of roughly 44,000 clones detected, 70% to 80% appear once; the ten largest clones hold 11%. This entry comes from a study of radiotherapy plus CTLA-4 blockade in lung cancer. Study-level background: Overall, about 19% of patients showed an objective response, while over 30% attained disease control.

General study results and limits: It was early blood T cell clone dynamics, with interferon-beta, that reportedly best predicted response. Blood saw expansion of tumor-derived TCR clones after radiotherapy plus ipilimumab.

Trimming left V 0 bases short and J 0 bases short, with 7 bases between. Germline V gene data show CDR1 as SGDLS and CDR2 as YYNGEE. CDR3 length: 15 residues. The TCR comes from a human donor with non-small cell lung cancer who had stable disease on radiotherapy plus ipilimumab. The input for sequencing was peripheral blood, taken from a patient treated with radiotherapy plus ipilimumab. The V gene is TRBV9, the J gene TRBJ1-3; D gene unclear. The CDR3 DNA reads as TGTGCCAGCAGCGTAGAGGCCCCCTCTGGAAACACCATATATTTT. Encoded protein: CASSVEAPSGNTIYF.